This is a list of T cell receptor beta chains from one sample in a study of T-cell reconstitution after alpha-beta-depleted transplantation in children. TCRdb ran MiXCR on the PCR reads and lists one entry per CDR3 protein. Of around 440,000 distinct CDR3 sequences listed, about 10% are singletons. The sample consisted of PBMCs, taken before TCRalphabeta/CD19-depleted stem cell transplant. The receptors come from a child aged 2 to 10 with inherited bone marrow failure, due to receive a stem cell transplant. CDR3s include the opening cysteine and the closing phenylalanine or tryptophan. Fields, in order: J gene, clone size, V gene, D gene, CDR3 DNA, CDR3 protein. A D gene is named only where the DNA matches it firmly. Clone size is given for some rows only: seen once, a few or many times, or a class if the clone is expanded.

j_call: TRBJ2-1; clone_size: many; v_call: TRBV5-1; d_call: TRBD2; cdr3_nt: TGCGCCAGCAGCCCTGGGACTAGCGGGGCCAATGAGCAGTTCTTC; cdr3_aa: CASSPGTSGANEQFF
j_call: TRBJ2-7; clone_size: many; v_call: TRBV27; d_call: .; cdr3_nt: TGTGCCAGCAGTTTAAGGGGGGGATGGTCCTACGAGCAGTACTTC; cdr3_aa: CASSLRGGWSYEQYF
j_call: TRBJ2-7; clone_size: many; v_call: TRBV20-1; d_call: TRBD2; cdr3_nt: TGCAGTGCCCGGGCACTAGCGGCGACCTACGAGCAGTACTTC; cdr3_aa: CSARALAATYEQYF
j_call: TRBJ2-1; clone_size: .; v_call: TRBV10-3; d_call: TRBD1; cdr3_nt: TGTGCCATCAGGAGGGACAGAACCTACAATGAGCAGTTCTTC; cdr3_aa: CAIRRDRTYNEQFF
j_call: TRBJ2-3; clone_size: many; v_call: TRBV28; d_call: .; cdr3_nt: TGTGCCAGCAGTTCTCCCGGGACGGCACTGGGGCCTACGCAGTATTTT; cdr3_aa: CASSSPGTALGPTQYF
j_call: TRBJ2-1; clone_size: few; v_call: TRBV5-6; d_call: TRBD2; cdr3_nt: TGTGCCAGCAGCCCAGCGGGAGGCCCTCGGAATGAGCAGTTCTTC; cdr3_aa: CASSPAGGPRNEQFF
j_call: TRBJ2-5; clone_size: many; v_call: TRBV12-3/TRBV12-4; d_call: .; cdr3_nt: TGTGCCAGCAGTTTAGACGGAACCTTGGGGGAGACCCAGTACTTC; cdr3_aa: CASSLDGTLGETQYF
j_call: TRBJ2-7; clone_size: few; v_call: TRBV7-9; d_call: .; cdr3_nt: TGTGCCAGCAGCTCTACGACAGGGACGGGAGGCGAGCAGTACTTC; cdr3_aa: CASSSTTGTGGEQYF
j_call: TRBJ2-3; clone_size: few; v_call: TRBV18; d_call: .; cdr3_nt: TGTGCCAGCTCACCACGTACAGCTTCAACCCCCACAGATACGCAGTATTTT; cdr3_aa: CASSPRTASTPTDTQYF
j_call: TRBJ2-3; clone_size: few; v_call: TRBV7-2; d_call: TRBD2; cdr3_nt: TGTGCCAGCAGCCATCTAGCGGGAGTTAGCACAGATACGCAGTATTTT; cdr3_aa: CASSHLAGVSTDTQYF
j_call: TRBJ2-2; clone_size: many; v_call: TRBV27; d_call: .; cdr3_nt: TGTGCCAGCACCTCGGCCGGGGAGCTGTTTTTT; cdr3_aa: CASTSAGELFF
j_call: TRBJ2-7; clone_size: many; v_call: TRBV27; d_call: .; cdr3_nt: TGTGCCAGCACCTTCTACGAGCAGTACTTC; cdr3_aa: CASTFYEQYF
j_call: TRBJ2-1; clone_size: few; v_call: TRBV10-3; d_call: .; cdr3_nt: TGTGCCATCACTGACCCTTCTAGCGATGAGCAGTTCTTC; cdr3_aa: CAITDPSSDEQFF
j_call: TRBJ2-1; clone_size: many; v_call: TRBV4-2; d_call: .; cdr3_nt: TGTGCCAGCAGCCTCGGCTTGCCCGGAACCAATGAGCAGTTCTTC; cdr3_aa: CASSLGLPGTNEQFF
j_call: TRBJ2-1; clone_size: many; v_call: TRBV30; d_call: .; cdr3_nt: TGTGCCTGGACTGATACCTACAATGAGCAGTTCTTC; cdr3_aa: CAWTDTYNEQFF